The sequence of this TCR beta chain was determined in a study of blood T cell repertoires in COVID-19. Background on the study: Italy, Spain and the United States were the sources of the convalescent and acute COVID-19 samples. The cDNA or gDNA used as material had been derived from T cells, B-cell-depleted T cells, or PBMCs.

Authors' analysis steps: Amplification of reference gene primers provided the estimated nucleated cell counts. TCRdb's table, derived via immunoSEQ multiplex PCR, lists solely in-frame clones and lacks some. Clone size and V and J calls were adopted from that table, with D and trimming inferred from the DNA. The sample includes approximately 83,000 clones, over 80% seen only once; the top ten take almost 3.5%. Germline CDR1 MNHNS, CDR2 SASEGT. The CDR3 length is 13 residues. The germline V and J ends were trimmed by 0 bases and 8 bases, with 10 bases remaining between them. The sequenced sample was peripheral blood. The TCR comes from a man aged 50 or older with acute or convalescent COVID-19. This chain connects TRBV6-1 to TRBJ1-2; the D is unclear. The DNA of the CDR3 is TGTGCCAGCAGTGAAGCAAGGAGTGGAGGCTACACCTTC. This sequence encodes CASSEARSGGYTF.